This TCR beta chain was identified in a study of Graves' ophthalmopathy and Graves' hyperthyroidism. This clonotype was seen ten or more times. Hyperthyroidism patients, aged 18 to 65, were newly diagnosed, under 2 months' duration. In this cohort, patients with other autoimmune diseases, uncontrolled infections, pregnancy or lactation were excluded. The ends were cut back, 11 bases at V and 2 bases at J, with 15 bases in the middle. CDR3 size: 13 residues. Germline values: CDR1 MNHEY, CDR2 SVGAGI. Using RNA transcripts, the TCR beta CDR3 regions were amplified. RT-PCR in the first round used HTBI primers; a second-round multiplex PCR followed. From the multiplex PCR reads, TCRdb called clonotypes with MiXCR, one entry per CDR3 protein. This table holds around 400,000 distinct CDR3 sequences, roughly 20% found once.

Specimen: peripheral blood. This TCR was sampled from a woman in her late teens or twenties with stable Graves' hyperthyroidism. The chain joins TRBV6-5 to TRBJ1-2; D possibly corresponds to TRBD1 (5 bases). For the CDR3, the DNA is TGTGCCCTTGGGAGGGGCCGGAACTATGGCTACACCTTC. Protein sequence: CALGRGRNYGYTF.